This T cell receptor beta chain was retrieved from a study of blood T cell repertoires in COVID-19. Whole-study context: There were acute and convalescent COVID-19 samples, and they came from the United States, Italy and Spain. Sample material is recorded as cDNA or gDNA derived from T cells, B-cell-depleted T cells, or PBMCs.

Original methodology: The assay estimated nucleated cells by amplifying reference gene primers. Sequencing used immunoSEQ multiplex PCR; TCRdb keeps in-frame clones, though not all of them. The V and J calls and clone size are taken from that table; D and trimming were inferred from the DNA. This sample has some 120,000 clones, with roughly 80% found just once. Enrolled during active infection, Seattle patients were then followed longitudinally. V lost 1 base and J lost 1, with 10 bases in between. This CDR3 comprises 16 residues. Germline V gene sequence: CDR1 SGHTA, CDR2 FQGNSA. The chain couples TRBV7-2 to TRBJ2-2; tentative D call: TRBD1 (6 bases). This TCR was sampled from a man at least 80 years old with COVID-19, enrolled during active disease. Sequencing was carried out using peripheral blood. CDR3 DNA sequence: TGTGCCAGCAGCTTAGGGGGACAAGGGAACACCGGGGAGCTGTTTTTT. It translates to CASSLGGQGNTGELFF.